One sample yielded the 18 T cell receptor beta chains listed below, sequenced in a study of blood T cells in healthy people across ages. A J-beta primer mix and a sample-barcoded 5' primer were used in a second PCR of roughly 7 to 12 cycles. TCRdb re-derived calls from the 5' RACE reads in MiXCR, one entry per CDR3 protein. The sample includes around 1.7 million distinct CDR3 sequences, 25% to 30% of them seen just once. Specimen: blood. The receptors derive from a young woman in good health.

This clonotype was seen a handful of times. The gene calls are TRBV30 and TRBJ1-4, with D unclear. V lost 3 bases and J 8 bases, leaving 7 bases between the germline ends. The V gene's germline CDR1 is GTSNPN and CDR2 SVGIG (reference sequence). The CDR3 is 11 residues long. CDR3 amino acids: CAWSRPEKLFF. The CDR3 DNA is TGTGCCTGGAGCAGGCCCGAAAAACTGTTTTTT.

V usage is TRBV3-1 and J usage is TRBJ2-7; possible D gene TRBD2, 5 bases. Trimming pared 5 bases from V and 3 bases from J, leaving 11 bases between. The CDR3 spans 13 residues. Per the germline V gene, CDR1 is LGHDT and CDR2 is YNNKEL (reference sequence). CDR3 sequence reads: CASSTTIYYEQYF. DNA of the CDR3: TGTGCCAGCAGCACGACTATTTACTACGAGCAGTACTTC.

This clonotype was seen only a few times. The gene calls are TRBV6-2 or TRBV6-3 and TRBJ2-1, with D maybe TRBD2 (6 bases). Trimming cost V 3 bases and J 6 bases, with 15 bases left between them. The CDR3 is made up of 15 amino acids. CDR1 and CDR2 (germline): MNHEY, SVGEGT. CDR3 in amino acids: CASSYLGTPPNEQFF. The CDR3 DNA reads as TGTGCCAGCAGTTATCTCGGGACTCCCCCCAATGAGCAGTTCTTC.

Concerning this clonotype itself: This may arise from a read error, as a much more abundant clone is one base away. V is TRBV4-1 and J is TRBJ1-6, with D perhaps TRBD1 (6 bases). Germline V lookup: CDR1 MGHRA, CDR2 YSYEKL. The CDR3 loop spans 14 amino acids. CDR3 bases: TGCGCCAGCAGCCAAGACAGGGGAGGCTCACCCCGCCACTTT. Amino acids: CASSQDRGGSPRHF.

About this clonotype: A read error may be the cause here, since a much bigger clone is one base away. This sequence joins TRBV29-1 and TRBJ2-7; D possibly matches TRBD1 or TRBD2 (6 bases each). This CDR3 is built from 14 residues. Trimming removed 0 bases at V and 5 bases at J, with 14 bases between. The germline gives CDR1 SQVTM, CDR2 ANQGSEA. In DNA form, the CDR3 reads TGCAGCGTTGAAGAAGGGGGGCTCTCGGACGAGCAGTACTTC. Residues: CSVEEGGLSDEQYF.

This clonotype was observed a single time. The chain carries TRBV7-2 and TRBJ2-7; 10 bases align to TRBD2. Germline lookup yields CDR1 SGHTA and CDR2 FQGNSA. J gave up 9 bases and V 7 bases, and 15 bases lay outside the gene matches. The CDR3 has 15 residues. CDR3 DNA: TGTGCCAGCACCTTTGCTAGCGGGGGACCTAATGGGCAGTACTTC. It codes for CASTFASGGPNGQYF.

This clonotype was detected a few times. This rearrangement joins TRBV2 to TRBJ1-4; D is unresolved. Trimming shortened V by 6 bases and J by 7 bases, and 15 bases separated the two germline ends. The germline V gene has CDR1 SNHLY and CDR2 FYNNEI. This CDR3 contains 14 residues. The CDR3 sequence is CASSPDGSREKLFF. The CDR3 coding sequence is TGTGCCAGCAGCCCTGACGGCTCTCGTGAAAAACTGTTTTTT.

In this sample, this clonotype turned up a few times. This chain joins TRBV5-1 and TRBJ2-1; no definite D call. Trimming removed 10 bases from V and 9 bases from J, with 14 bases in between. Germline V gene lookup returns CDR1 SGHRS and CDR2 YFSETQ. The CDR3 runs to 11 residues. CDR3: CASSQKGEQFF. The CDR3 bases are TGCGCCTCCTCCCAGAAGGGTGAGCAGTTCTTC.

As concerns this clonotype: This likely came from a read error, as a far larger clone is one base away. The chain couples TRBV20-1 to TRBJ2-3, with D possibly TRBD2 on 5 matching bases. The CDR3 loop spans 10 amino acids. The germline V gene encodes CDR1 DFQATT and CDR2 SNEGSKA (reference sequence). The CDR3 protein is CSASGDTLYF. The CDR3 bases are TGCAGTGCTAGCGGGGATACGCTGTATTTT.

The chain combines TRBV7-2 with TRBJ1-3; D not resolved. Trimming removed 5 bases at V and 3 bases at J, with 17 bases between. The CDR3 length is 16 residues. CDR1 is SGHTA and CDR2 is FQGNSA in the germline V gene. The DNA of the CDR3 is TGTGCCAGCAGCACTAGAAGGACGGGGATTGGAAACACCATATATTTT. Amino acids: CASSTRRTGIGNTIYF. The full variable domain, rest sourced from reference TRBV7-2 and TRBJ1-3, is GAGVSQSPSNKVTEKGKDVELRCDPISGHTALYWYRQSLGQGLEFLIYFQGNSAPDKSGLPSDRFSAERTGGSVSTLTIQRTQQEDSAVYLCASSTRRTGIGNTIYFGEGSWLTVV.

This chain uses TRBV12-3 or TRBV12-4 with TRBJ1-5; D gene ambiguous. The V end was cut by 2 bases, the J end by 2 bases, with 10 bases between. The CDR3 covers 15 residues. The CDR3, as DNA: TGTGCCAGCAGTTTAAACCCCCTCGGCAATCAGCCCCAGCATTTT. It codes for CASSLNPLGNQPQHF.

CDR3 DNA sequence: TGCGCCAGCAGCTTGGAAGGACAGGGGGCGCAAGAGCAGTACTTC. It codes for CASSLEGQGAQEQYF. The gene calls are TRBV5-1 and TRBJ2-7; 11 bases agree with TRBD1. The germline CDR1 and CDR2 sequences are SGHRS and YFSETQ. The CDR3 loop spans 15 amino acids. V was pared by 0 bases and J by 7 bases, with 6 bases of the junction left unmatched.

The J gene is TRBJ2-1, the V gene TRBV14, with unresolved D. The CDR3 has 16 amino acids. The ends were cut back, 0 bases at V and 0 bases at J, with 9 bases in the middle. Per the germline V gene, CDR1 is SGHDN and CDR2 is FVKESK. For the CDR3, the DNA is TGTGCCAGCAGCCAAGATCGGTACAGCTCCTACAATGAGCAGTTCTTC. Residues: CASSQDRYSSYNEQFF. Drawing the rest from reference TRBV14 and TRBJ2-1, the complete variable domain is EAGVTQFPSHSVIEKGQTVTLRCDPISGHDNLYWYRRVMGKEIKFLLHFVKESKQDESGMPNNRFLAERTGGTYSTLKVQPAELEDSGVYFCASSQDRYSSYNEQFFGPGTRLTVL.

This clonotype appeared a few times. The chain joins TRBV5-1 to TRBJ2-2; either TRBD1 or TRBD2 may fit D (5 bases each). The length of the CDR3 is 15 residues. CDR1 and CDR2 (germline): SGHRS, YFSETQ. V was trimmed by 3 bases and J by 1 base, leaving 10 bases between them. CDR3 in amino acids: CASSSGTENTGELFF. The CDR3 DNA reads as TGCGCCAGCAGCTCCGGGACCGAGAACACCGGGGAGCTGTTTTTT.

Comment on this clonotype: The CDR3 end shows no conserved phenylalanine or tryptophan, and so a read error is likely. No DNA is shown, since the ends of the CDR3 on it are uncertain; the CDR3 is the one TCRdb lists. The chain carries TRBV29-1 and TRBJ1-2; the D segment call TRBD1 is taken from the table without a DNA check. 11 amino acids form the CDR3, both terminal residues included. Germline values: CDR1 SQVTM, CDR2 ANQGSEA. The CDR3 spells CSSRRGGGYTC.

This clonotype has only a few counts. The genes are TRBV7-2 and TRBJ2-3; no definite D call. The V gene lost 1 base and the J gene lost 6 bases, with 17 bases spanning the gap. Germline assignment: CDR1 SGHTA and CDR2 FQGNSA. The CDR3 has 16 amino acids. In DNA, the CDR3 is TGTGCCAGCAGCTTAGGGCCCCTGATGAGTGGCGATACGCAGTATTTT. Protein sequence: CASSLGPLMSGDTQYF.

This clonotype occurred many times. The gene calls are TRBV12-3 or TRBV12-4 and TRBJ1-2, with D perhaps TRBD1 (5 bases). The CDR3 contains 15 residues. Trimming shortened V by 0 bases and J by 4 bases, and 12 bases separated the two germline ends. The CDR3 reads CASSLARQTSYGYTF. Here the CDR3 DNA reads TGTGCCAGCAGTTTAGCCCGACAGACTTCCTATGGCTACACCTTC.

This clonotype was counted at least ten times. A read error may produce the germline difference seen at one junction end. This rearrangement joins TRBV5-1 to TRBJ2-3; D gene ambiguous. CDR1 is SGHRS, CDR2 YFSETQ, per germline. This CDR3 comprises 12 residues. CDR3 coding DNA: TGTGCCAGCAGCTTAACGCAGGATACGCAGTATTTT. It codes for CASSLTQDTQYF. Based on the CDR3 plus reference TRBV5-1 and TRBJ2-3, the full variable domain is KAGVTQTPRYLIKTRGQQVTLSCSPISGHRSVSWYQQTPGQGLQFLFEYFSETQRNKGNFPGRFSGRQFSNSRSEMNVSTLELGDSALYLCASSLTQDTQYFGPGTRLTVL.